The 27 T cell receptor beta chains given below trace back to one sample, sequenced in a study of blood T cell repertoires in COVID-19. Profiling relied on immunoSEQ multiplex PCR, and the TCRdb table lists in-frame clones only, not all of them. This table holds 300,000 to 400,000 clones, approximately 83% found once. What was sequenced was PBMCs or T cells enriched from blood (not recorded which). These receptors were obtained from a woman between 40 and 55 years old with acute COVID-19.

The V gene is TRBV6-5, the J gene TRBJ2-7; 11 bases align to TRBD1. In germline, CDR1 is MNHEY, CDR2 SVGAGI. The CDR3 has 14 residues. The junction had 4 bases not matched to a gene; V was cut back by 5 bases and J by 4 bases. The CDR3 reads CASSPGQGGYEQYF. The DNA of the CDR3 is TGTGCCAGCAGTCCGGGACAGGGGGGGTACGAGCAGTACTTC.

The gene calls are TRBV7-2 and TRBJ1-5; 11 bases fit TRBD1. This CDR3 has 15 amino acids. Germline V gives CDR1 SGHTA, CDR2 FQGNSA. The V and J ends lost 5 bases and 6 bases, in that order; junction bases with no gene match: 6. The CDR3 region is CASSQDRGQGQPQHF. The CDR3 DNA is TGTGCCAGCAGCCAGGACAGGGGGCAAGGTCAGCCCCAGCATTTT.

The V and J genes are TRBV7-3 and TRBJ1-6, with TRBD1 matching 9 bases. The CDR3 extends over 13 amino acids. Trimming removed 6 bases from V and 9 bases from J; junction bases left unmatched: 3. Looked up from germline, CDR1 is SGHTA and CDR2 is FQGTGA. The CDR3 DNA follows: TGTGCCAGCAGTACAGGGGGCAGTTCACCCCTCCACTTT. Protein sequence: CASSTGGSSPLHF. The whole variable domain, filled in from reference TRBV7-3 and TRBJ1-6, reads GAGVSQTPSNKVTEKGKYVELRCDPISGHTALYWYRQSLGQGPEFLIYFQGTGAADDSGLPNDRFFAVRPEGSVSTLKIQRTERGDSAVYLCASSTGGSSPLHFGNGTRLTVT.

The chain has TRBV27 and TRBJ1-2, with 10 bases matching TRBD1. Losses at the gene ends were 1 base for V and 3 bases for J; bases not matched to a gene: 14. CDR3 length: 19 residues. The germline gives CDR1 MNHEY, CDR2 SMNVEV (reference sequence). In nucleotides, the CDR3 is TGTGCCAGCAGTTTATTCGCTGGGGACAGGGGAGTCAGGGACTATGGCTACACCTTC. Encoded protein: CASSLFAGDRGVRDYGYTF.

The chain uses TRBV28 and TRBJ1-2; 8 nucleotides line up with TRBD1. J lost 4 bases, V lost 6 bases, and 16 bases had no gene match. This CDR3 is 17 amino acids long. Germline lookup yields CDR1 MDHEN and CDR2 SYDVKM. The CDR3 DNA follows: TGTGCCAGCAGCCCGCAGGACAGGGTTTTCGTAAGCTATGGCTACACCTTC. Translating gives CASSPQDRVFVSYGYTF.

This clone occurred a few times. V gene TRBV6-2 or TRBV6-3 combines with J gene TRBJ1-2; D is uncertain. Between the trimmed V and J ends, which lost 5 bases and 10 bases, there was a span of 17 bases. The CDR3 has 13 amino acids. The V gene's germline CDR1 is MNHEY and CDR2 SVGEGT. Here the CDR3 reads CASSDAQSRVYTF. Here the CDR3 DNA reads TGTGCCAGCAGTGACGCGCAGTCCCGGGTCTACACCTTC.

This chain uses TRBV27 with TRBJ2-7, with TRBD2 as a possible D gene (6 bases). Germline V gene lookup returns CDR1 MNHEY and CDR2 SMNVEV (reference sequence). Trimming removed 3 bases from V and 2 bases from J, with 14 bases in between. The length of the CDR3 is 15 residues. CDR3 residues: CASSLDAGTPYEQYF. The DNA of the CDR3 is TGTGCCAGCAGTTTGGACGCGGGGACGCCCTACGAGCAGTACTTC.

The rearrangement joins TRBV18 to TRBJ2-2, with TRBD2 as a possible D gene (6 bases). This CDR3 is 15 amino acids long. The V and J ends lost 2 bases and 2 bases respectively, with 9 bases between them. Germline V lookup: CDR1 KGHSH, CDR2 LQKENI. The chain's CDR3 is CASSPGGRNTGELFF. CDR3 coding DNA: TGTGCCAGCTCACCAGGAGGGCGTAACACCGGGGAGCTGTTTTTT.

V and J are TRBV19 and TRBJ1-3; D not resolved. From germline, CDR1 is LNHDA and CDR2 SQIVND (reference sequence). The CDR3 is 15 residues long. Trimming removed 9 bases at V and 1 base at J, with 16 bases between. CDR3 sequence (DNA): TGTGCCAGCGGGTCTCAATCCTTTTCTGGAAACACCATATATTTT. Residues: CASGSQSFSGNTIYF.

J is TRBJ1-1 and V is TRBV3-1 (or the pseudogene TRBV3-2), with 9 bases matching TRBD1. The germline V gene has CDR1 LGHDT and CDR2 YNNKEL (reference sequence). The J segment lost 1 base and the V segment lost 4 bases, leaving 7 bases of the junction unmatched. The CDR3 is 16 amino acids. As DNA, the CDR3 is TGTGCCAGCAGCCTTGGACAGGGGAGGAAGAACACTGAAGCTTTCTTT. It specifies CASSLGQGRKNTEAFF.

This clone was observed a few times. The chain couples TRBV3-1 (or the pseudogene TRBV3-2) to TRBJ1-5; D not resolved. CDR1 is LGHDT, CDR2 YNNKEL, per germline (reference sequence). This CDR3 has 15 residues. Trimming cost V 1 base and J 4 bases, with 11 bases left between them. CDR3 DNA sequence: TGTGCCAGCAGCCAAGGAGGAGACTTAAATCAGCCCCAGCATTTT. It translates to CASSQGGDLNQPQHF.

J is TRBJ1-2 and V is TRBV5-4; TRBD1 matches 7 bases. The germline V gene encodes CDR1 SGHNT and CDR2 YYREEE (reference sequence). CDR3 size: 14 residues. The V gene end was trimmed by 3 bases and the J gene end by 3 bases; junction bases not matched to a gene: 5. The CDR3 reads CASSSRQGDYGYTF. In DNA, the CDR3 is TGTGCCAGCAGCTCCCGACAGGGAGACTATGGCTACACCTTC.

The rearrangement links TRBV7-2 to TRBJ1-6; no clear D. Per germline, CDR1 SGHTA and CDR2 FQGNSA. The V gene lost 2 bases and the J gene lost 9 bases, with 11 bases spanning the gap. The CDR3 length is 14 residues. The CDR3: CASSLRREGSPLHF. The DNA for the CDR3 is TGTGCCAGCAGCTTACGACGGGAGGGTTCACCCCTCCACTTT.

The chain carries TRBV27 and TRBJ2-5; D is perhaps TRBD1 (5 bases). The CDR3 is made up of 17 amino acids. Germline CDR1 and CDR2: MNHEY and SMNVEV (reference sequence). V was clipped by 5 bases and J by 4 bases, with 23 bases between them. The DNA for the CDR3 is TGTGCCAGCAGTGCCGTAAAAAGGACGCCCCAGGGAGAGACCCAGTACTTC. Amino acid sequence: CASSAVKRTPQGETQYF.

The J gene is TRBJ1-2, the V gene TRBV28; D remains ambiguous. Germline-derived CDR1 and CDR2 are MDHEN and SYDVKM. The CDR3 consists of 13 residues. The germline V and J ends were trimmed by 4 bases and 2 bases, with 8 bases remaining between them. The CDR3 DNA reads TGTGCCAGCAGTTCTTGGCCCAACTATGGCTACACCTTC. This encodes CASSSWPNYGYTF.

This chain links TRBV2 with TRBJ1-1; D call uncertain. From germline, CDR1 is SNHLY and CDR2 FYNNEI. V lost 7 bases and J lost 3, with 12 bases in between. The CDR3 loop spans 13 amino acids. The CDR3 loop is CASIRVFDTEAFF. As DNA, the CDR3 is TGTGCCAGCATCCGGGTCTTTGACACTGAAGCTTTCTTT.

The chain couples TRBV10-1 to TRBJ2-4; no definite D call. Trimming took 5 bases from V and 8 from J, leaving 13 bases between them. CDR1 WNHNN and CDR2 SYGVQD come from the germline V gene (reference sequence). This CDR3 contains 13 residues. DNA of the CDR3: TGCGCCAGCAGTTTTTTTCTTTCCGACATTCAGTACTTC. Protein: CASSFFLSDIQYF.

This chain links TRBV19 with TRBJ1-5, with 7 bases aligning to TRBD1. The CDR3 is 16 amino acids. Germline CDR1 reads LNHDA; CDR2 reads SQIVND (reference sequence). V shed 3 bases and J 0 bases; nucleotides not matched to a gene: 5. CDR3 bases: TGTGCCAGTAGTATCGACAGGGTTAATAGCAATCAGCCCCAGCATTTT. Translation gives CASSIDRVNSNQPQHF.

The J gene is TRBJ1-1, the V gene TRBV10-3; TRBD1 is a possible D gene (5 bases). V was trimmed by 2 bases and J by 8 bases, leaving 12 bases between them. The CDR3 sequence is 13 residues long. CDR1 is ENHRY, CDR2 SYGVKD, per germline. CDR3 coding DNA: TGTGCCATCAGTGAGAAGGGGCTAAGGGAAGCTTTCTTT. Its protein is CAISEKGLREAFF.

On this clone itself: The sample contains more than one DNA sequence encoding this CDR3. CDR3 residues: CASSFSSSYEQYF. In DNA form, the CDR3 reads TGTGCCAGCAGCTTTAGTAGCTCCTACGAGCAGTACTTC. The rearrangement uses TRBV11-3 and TRBJ2-7, with D unresolved. The length of the CDR3 is 13 residues. Trimming took 3 bases from V and 0 from J, leaving 6 bases between them. CDR1 SGHNT and CDR2 YENEEA come from the germline V gene.

The chain carries TRBV5-1 and TRBJ2-2, with D unclear. The germline V and J ends were trimmed by 5 bases and 5 bases, with 13 bases remaining between them. CDR1 is SGHRS and CDR2 is YFSETQ in the germline V gene. The length of the CDR3 is 14 residues. CDR3 loop: CASRPLAVTGELFF. Here the CDR3 DNA reads TGCGCCAGCAGGCCTCTGGCGGTAACCGGGGAGCTGTTTTTT.

As concerns this clone: This sample also contains other DNA sequences that code for the same CDR3. The chain is built from TRBV28 and TRBJ2-7; TRBD1 matches at 9 bases. Germline V gene data show CDR1 as MDHEN and CDR2 as SYDVKM. The trim removed 5 bases at V and 3 bases at J, leaving 2 bases unmatched. The CDR3 is 13 residues long. CDR3 nucleotides: TGTGCCAGCAGTCCGGGACAGGGCTACGAGCAGTACTTC. Translating gives CASSPGQGYEQYF.

To note about this clone: The sample carries other DNA sequences with the same CDR3. The rearrangement uses TRBV29-1 and TRBJ2-5; 8 bases line up with TRBD1. This CDR3 is built from 13 residues. Trimming took 6 bases from V and 4 from J; bases not matched to a gene: 7. From germline, CDR1 is SQVTM and CDR2 ANQGSEA. The DNA of the CDR3 is TGCAGCGTCGGTCAGGGGGCCTTAGAGACCCAGTACTTC. Residues: CSVGQGALETQYF.

V usage is TRBV5-1 and J usage is TRBJ2-7, with D uncertain. There are 15 residues in the CDR3. Germline V CDR1 and CDR2: SGHRS, YFSETQ. V was cut by 0 bases and J by 3 bases, with 13 bases left in between. CDR3 region: CASSLAVGSYYEQYF. In nucleotides, the CDR3 is TGCGCCAGCAGCTTGGCGGTCGGGTCCTACTACGAGCAGTACTTC. The complete variable domain, with remaining parts taken from reference TRBV5-1 and TRBJ2-7, reads KAGVTQTPRYLIKTRGQQVTLSCSPISGHRSVSWYQQTPGQGLQFLFEYFSETQRNKGNFPGRFSGRQFSNSRSEMNVSTLELGDSALYLCASSLAVGSYYEQYFGPGTRLTVT.

This chain links TRBV5-4 with TRBJ2-7; maybe TRBD1 (5 bases). The CDR3 loop spans 14 amino acids. The germline V and J ends were trimmed by 3 bases and 0 bases, with 10 bases remaining between them. The germline CDR1 and CDR2 sequences are SGHNT and YYREEE (reference sequence). This CDR3 is CASSSGSSSYEQYF. CDR3 nucleotide sequence: TGTGCCAGCAGCTCAGGGTCGAGCTCCTACGAGCAGTACTTC.

The J gene is TRBJ1-2, the V gene TRBV3-1 (or the pseudogene TRBV3-2); TRBD1 is a possible D gene (6 bases). Germline CDR1 LGHDT, CDR2 YNNKEL (reference sequence). V gave up 10 bases and J gave up 8 bases, with 29 bases separating them. The CDR3 is 16 residues long. CDR3 in DNA: TGTGCCACTCAATCATCAACGGGCAGGGGATCGGGGGGCTACACCTTC. This gives the protein CATQSSTGRGSGGYTF.

The chain carries TRBV27 and TRBJ2-7; D perhaps matches TRBD2 (5 bases). V was trimmed by 7 bases and J by 0 bases, leaving 13 bases between them. The CDR3 contains 14 residues. CDR1 is MNHEY, CDR2 SMNVEV, per germline (reference sequence). CDR3 region: CASKGGRNSYEQYF. The CDR3 region has the DNA TGTGCCAGCAAAGGAGGACGGAACTCCTACGAGCAGTACTTC.